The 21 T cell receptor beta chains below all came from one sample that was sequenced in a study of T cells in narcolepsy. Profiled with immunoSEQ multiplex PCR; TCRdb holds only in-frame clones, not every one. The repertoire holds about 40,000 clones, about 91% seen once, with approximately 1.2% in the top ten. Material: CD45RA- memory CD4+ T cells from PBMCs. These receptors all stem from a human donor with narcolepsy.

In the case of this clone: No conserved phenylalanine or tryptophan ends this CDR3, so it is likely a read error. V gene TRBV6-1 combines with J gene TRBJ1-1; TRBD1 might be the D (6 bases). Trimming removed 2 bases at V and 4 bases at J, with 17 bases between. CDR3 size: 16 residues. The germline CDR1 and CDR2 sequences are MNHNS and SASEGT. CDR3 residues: CASSELSTGFGTEAFL. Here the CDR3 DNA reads TGTGCCAGCAGTGAACTTTCAACAGGGTTTGGCACTGAAGCTTTCCTT.

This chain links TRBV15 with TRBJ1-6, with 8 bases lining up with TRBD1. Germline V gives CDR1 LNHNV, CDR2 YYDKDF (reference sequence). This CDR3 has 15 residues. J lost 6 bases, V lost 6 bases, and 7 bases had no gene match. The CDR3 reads CATRNTGGVNSPLHF. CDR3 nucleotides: TGTGCCACCAGGAACACAGGGGGTGTTAATTCACCCCTCCACTTT.

The CDR3 spells CASRSGQQETQYF. CDR3 sequence (DNA): TGTGCCAGCAGATCGGGACAGCAAGAGACCCAGTACTTC. V and J are TRBV11-3 and TRBJ2-5; 7 bases match TRBD1. V shed 6 bases, J shed 2 bases, and the junction held 3 bases outside the gene matches. Per the germline V gene, CDR1 is SGHNT and CDR2 is YENEEA. The CDR3 sequence is 13 residues long.

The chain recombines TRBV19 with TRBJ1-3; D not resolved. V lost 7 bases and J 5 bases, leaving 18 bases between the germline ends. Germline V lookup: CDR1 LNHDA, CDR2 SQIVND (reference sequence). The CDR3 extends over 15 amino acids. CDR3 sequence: CASIGEAALRNTIYF. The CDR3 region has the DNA TGTGCCAGTATTGGGGAGGCGGCTCTCAGAAACACCATATATTTT.

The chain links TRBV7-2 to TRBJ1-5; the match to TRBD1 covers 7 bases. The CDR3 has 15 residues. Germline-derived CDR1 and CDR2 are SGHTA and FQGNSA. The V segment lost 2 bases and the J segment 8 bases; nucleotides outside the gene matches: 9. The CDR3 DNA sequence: TGTGCCAGCAGCTTATCTGGACAGGAGGAGAAGCCCCAGCATTTT. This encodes CASSLSGQEEKPQHF.

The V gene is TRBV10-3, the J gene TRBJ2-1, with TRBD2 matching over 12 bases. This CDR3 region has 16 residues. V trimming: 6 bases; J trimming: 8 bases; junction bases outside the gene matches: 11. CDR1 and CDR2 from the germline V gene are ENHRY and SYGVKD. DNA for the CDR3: TGTGCCATCAGCCCAAAGACTAGCGGGAGTTATCATGAGCAGTTCTTC. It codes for CAISPKTSGSYHEQFF.

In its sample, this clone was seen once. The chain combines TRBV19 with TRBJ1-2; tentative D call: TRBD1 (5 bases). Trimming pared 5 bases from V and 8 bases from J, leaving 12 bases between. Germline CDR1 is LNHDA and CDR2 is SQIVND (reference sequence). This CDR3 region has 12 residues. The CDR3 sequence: CASSQAGPGYTF. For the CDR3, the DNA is TGTGCCAGTAGTCAGGCAGGGCCGGGCTACACCTTC.

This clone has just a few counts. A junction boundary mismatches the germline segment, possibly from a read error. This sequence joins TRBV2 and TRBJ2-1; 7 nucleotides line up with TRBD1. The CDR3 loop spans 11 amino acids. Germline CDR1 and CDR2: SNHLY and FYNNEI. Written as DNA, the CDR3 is TGTGCCAGCAGTGAGGACACAGGGGTGGTCTTC. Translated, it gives CASSEDTGVVF.

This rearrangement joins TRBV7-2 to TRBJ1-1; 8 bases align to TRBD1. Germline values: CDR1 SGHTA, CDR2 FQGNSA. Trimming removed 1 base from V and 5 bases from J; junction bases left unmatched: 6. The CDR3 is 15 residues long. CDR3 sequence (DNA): TGTGCCAGCAGCTTAGTGCAGGGGGCTCGGACTGAAGCTTTCTTT. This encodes CASSLVQGARTEAFF.

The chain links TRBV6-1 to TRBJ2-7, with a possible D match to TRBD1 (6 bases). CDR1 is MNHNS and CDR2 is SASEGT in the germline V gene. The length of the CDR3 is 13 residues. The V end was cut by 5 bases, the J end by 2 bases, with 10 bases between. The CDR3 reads CASSTGRAYEQYF. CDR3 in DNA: TGTGCCAGCAGTACAGGGCGCGCCTACGAGCAGTACTTC.

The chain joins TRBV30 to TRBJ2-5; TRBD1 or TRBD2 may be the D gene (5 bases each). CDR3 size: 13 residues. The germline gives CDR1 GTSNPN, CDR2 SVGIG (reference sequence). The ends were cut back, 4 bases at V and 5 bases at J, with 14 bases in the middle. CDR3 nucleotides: TGTGCCTGGAATCGACCGGGGCTGGAGACCCAGTACTTC. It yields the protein CAWNRPGLETQYF. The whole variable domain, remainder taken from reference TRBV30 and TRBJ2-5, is SQTIHQWPATLVQPVGSPLSLECTVEGTSNPNLYWYRQAAGRGLQLLFYSVGIGQISSEVPQNLSASRPQDRQFILSSKKLLLSDSGFYLCAWNRPGLETQYFGPGTRLLVL.

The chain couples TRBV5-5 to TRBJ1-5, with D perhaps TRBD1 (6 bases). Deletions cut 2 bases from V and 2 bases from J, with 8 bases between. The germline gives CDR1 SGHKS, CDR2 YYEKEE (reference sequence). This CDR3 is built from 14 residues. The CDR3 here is CASSLGGGNQPQHF. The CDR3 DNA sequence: TGTGCCAGCAGCTTAGGGGGGGGCAATCAGCCCCAGCATTTT.

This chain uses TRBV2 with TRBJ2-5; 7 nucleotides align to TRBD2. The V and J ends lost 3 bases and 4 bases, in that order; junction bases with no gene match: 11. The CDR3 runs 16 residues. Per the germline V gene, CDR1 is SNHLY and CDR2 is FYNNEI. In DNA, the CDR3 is TGTGCCAGCAGTGATCGTCGGACTTGGGGGGGAGAGACCCAGTACTTC. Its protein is CASSDRRTWGGETQYF. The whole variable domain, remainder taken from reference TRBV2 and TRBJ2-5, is EPEVTQTPSHQVTQMGQEVILRCVPISNHLYFYWYRQILGQKVEFLVSFYNNEISEKSEIFDDQFSVERPDGSNFTLKIRSTKLEDSAMYFCASSDRRTWGGETQYFGPGTRLLVL.

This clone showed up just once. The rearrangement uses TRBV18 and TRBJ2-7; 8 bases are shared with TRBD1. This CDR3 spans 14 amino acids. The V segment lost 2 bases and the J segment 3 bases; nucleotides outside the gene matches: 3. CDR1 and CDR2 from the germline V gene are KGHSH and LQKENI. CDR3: CASSPRQGNYEQYF. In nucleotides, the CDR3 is TGTGCCAGCTCACCAAGACAGGGGAACTACGAGCAGTACTTC.

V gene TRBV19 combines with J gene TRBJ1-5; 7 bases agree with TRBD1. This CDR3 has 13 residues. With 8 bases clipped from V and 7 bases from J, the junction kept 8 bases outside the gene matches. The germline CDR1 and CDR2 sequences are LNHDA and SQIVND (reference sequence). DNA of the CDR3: TGTGCCAGTGGAACAGGGGCGGAACAGCCCCAGCATTTT. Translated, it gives CASGTGAEQPQHF.

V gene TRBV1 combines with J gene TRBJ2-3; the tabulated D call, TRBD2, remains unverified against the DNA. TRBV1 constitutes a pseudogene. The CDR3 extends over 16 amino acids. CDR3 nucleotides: TGCACCAGCAACCACCCCGGGACTAGCGGCACAGATACGCAGTATTTT. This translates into CTSNHPGTSGTDTQYF.

The CDR3, as DNA: TGTGCCAGCAGCGAACAGGGCATGCTCAATGAGCAGTTCTTC. Protein sequence: CASSEQGMLNEQFF. This chain links TRBV9 with TRBJ2-1, with D possibly matching TRBD1 (6 bases). Germline lookup yields CDR1 SGDLS and CDR2 YYNGEE. The germline V and J ends were trimmed by 3 bases and 6 bases, with 13 bases remaining between them. This CDR3 spans 14 amino acids.

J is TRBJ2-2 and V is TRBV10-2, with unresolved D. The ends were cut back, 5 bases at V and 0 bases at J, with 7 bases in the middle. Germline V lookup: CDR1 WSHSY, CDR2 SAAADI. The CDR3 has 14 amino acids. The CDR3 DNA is TGCGCCAGCAGTCTCGCGTCGAACACCGGGGAGCTGTTTTTT. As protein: CASSLASNTGELFF.

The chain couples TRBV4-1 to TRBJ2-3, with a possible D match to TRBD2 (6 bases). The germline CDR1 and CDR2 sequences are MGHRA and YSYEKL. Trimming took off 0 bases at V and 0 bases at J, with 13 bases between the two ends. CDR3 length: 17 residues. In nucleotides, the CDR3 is TGCGCCAGCAGCCAAGAACCAGCGGGTCCTAGCACAGATACGCAGTATTTT. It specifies CASSQEPAGPSTDTQYF.

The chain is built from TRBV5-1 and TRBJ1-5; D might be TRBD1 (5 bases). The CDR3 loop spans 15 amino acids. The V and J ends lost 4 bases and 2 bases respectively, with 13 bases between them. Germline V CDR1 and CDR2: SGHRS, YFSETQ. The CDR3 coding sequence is TGCGCCAGCAGCCTGGACGGGGCGGGCAATCAGCCCCAGCATTTT. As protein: CASSLDGAGNQPQHF.

CDR3 DNA: TGTGCCAGCAGCTTAGCGGGAGCGAGCACAGATACGCAGTATTTT. Amino acids: CASSLAGASTDTQYF. The chain links TRBV11-2 to TRBJ2-3, with D tentatively TRBD2 (6 bases). The germline V gene has CDR1 SGHAT and CDR2 FQNNGV. V gave up 1 base and J gave up 0 bases, with 8 bases separating them. The CDR3 contains 15 residues.